This T cell receptor beta chain was observed in a study of blood T cell repertoires in COVID-19. Study-level information: The analysed material was cDNA or gDNA that came from T cells, B-cell-depleted T cells, or PBMCs.

Assay used: immunoSEQ multiplex PCR; TCRdb lists only in-frame clones, some missing. The profile shows approximately 49,000 clones, over 75% of them singletons. V shed 10 bases and J 1 base; nucleotides not matched to a gene: 12. CDR1 and CDR2 (germline): SNHLY, FYNNEI. This CDR3 is 16 amino acids long. The J gene is TRBJ2-3, the V gene TRBV2; 9 bases agree with TRBD2. The sequenced material came from peripheral blood. The TCR was taken from a man between 45 and 60 years old with active COVID-19. In DNA, the CDR3 is TGTGCCATTTTCCCCCCTTTAGCGGGGGGCACAGATACGCAGTATTTT. Protein product: CAIFPPLAGGTDTQYF. Full variable domain (outside the CDR3, taken from reference TRBV2 and TRBJ2-3): EPEVTQTPSHQVTQMGQEVILRCVPISNHLYFYWYRQILGQKVEFLVSFYNNEISEKSEIFDDQFSVERPDGSNFTLKIRSTKLEDSAMYFCAIFPPLAGGTDTQYFGPGTRLTVL.